This TCR beta chain was captured in a study of metastatic and nonmetastatic thyroid tumors. This clone showed up many times. Its target is unknown. This may be a read error, as it is one base from a much larger clone. Germline CDR1 SGHTA, CDR2 FQGTGA. This CDR3 region has 15 residues. Patients had received no treatment of any kind before thyroid surgery. TCRdb re-called the PCR reads with MiXCR. The data show more than 9,000 clones, approximately 30% seen once. The study's findings and limits: Patients with malignant thyroid tumors reportedly had significantly higher TCR beta diversity than those with benign nodules, in blood and tumor.

The chain recombines TRBV7-3 with TRBJ2-7, with D possibly being TRBD2 (5 bases). Sequenced input: tumor tissue. The origin of this receptor is a male donor with papillary thyroid cancer or a benign thyroid nodule (not recorded which). Some clones in this sample may be carry-over from other donors' samples. The DNA for the CDR3 is TGTACCAGCAGCTTACAAGGAGCGGAACCCTACGAGCAGTACTTC. Protein sequence: CTSSLQGAEPYEQYF.